This paragraph reports one T cell receptor (beta chain). The data derive from a study of T cell changes during pregnancy in multiple sclerosis. The germline CDR1 and CDR2 sequences are SNHLY and FYNNEI. The CDR3 loop spans 12 amino acids. V lost 6 bases and J 3 bases, leaving 9 bases between the germline ends. Sequencing used immunoSEQ multiplex PCR; TCRdb keeps in-frame clones, though not all of them. The table lists 35,000 to 45,000 clones, 70% to 90% of them singletons. The sequenced sample was CD8+ T cells from peripheral blood mononuclear cells, obtained in the first trimester of pregnancy. The origin of this receptor is a female donor with multiple sclerosis, enrolled in a pregnancy study. The V gene is TRBV2, the J gene TRBJ2-7, with D unresolved. CDR3 sequence: CASRHRYYEQYF. For the CDR3, the DNA is TGTGCCAGCAGGCACAGATACTACGAGCAGTACTTC.